This T cell receptor beta chain came from a study of blood T cell repertoires in COVID-19. Study processing details: Estimation of nucleated cell counts relied on the amplification of reference gene primers. Profiling relied on immunoSEQ multiplex PCR, and the TCRdb table lists in-frame clones only, not all of them. For V, J and clone size, that table is used; D and trimming come from the DNA. The profile shows 110,000 to 150,000 clones, about 85% of them singletons. V gave up 7 bases and J gave up 4 bases; unmatched junction bases: 10. CDR3 length: 16 residues. Germline lookup yields CDR1 MNHNY and CDR2 SVGAGI (reference sequence).

The material sequenced was peripheral blood. The TCR comes from a human donor in a cohort sampled during active COVID-19. The V call is TRBV6-6, the J call TRBJ1-5; the match to TRBD1 covers 10 bases. The CDR3 loop is CASIPTGGAENQPQHF. Here the CDR3 DNA reads TGTGCCAGCATCCCGACAGGGGGCGCGGAAAATCAGCCCCAGCATTTT.